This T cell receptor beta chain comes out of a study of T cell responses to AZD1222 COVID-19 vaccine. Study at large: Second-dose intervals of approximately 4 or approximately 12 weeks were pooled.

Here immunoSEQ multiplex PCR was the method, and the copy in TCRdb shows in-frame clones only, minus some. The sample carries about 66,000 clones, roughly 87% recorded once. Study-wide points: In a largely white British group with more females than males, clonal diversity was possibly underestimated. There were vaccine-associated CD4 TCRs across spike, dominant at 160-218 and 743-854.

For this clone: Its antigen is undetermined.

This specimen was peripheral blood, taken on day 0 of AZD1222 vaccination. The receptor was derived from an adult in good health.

CDR3 coding DNA: TGTGCCAGCAGTCCACTGGGACAGGGGAACACTGAAGCTTTCTTT. Translated, it gives CASSPLGQGNTEAFF. V and J are TRBV27 and TRBJ1-1, with 9 bases identical to TRBD1. There are 15 residues in the CDR3. Unmatched junction bases numbered 5, after V lost 5 bases and J lost 1 base. Germline CDR1 MNHEY, CDR2 SMNVEV (reference sequence).